The 9 T cell receptor beta chains below were found in one sample sequenced in a study of CD8 T cells in ankylosing spondylitis. Study-level results: There was a TCR beta motif, made of several highly homologous variants, that appeared characteristic of ankylosing spondylitis blood.

No antigen has been assigned to these receptors. TCRdb re-called the 5' RACE reads through MiXCR, storing one row per CDR3 protein. The profile shows about 700,000 distinct CDR3 sequences, 15% to 20% of them singletons. Material for sequencing was blood, either unsorted or a sorted T cell fraction (not recorded which). Receptors were obtained from a male donor with ankylosing spondylitis.

This clonotype was counted only a few times. The J gene is TRBJ2-2, the V gene TRBV10-2; 7 nucleotides line up with TRBD1. CDR1 is WSHSY, CDR2 SAAADI, per germline. The junction had 6 bases not matched to a gene; V was cut back by 6 bases and J by 2 bases. This CDR3 is built from 15 residues. The CDR3 loop reads CASSLQGYNTGELFF. For the CDR3, the DNA is TGCGCCAGCAGCCTACAGGGGTATAACACCGGGGAGCTGTTTTTT.

This clonotype occurred a few times. The chain uses TRBV7-6 and TRBJ2-2; 10 nucleotides align to TRBD2. Germline-derived CDR1 and CDR2 are SGHVS and FNYEAQ. The V gene end was trimmed by 5 bases and the J gene end by 4 bases; junction bases not matched to a gene: 7. CDR3 length equals 16 residues. The CDR3 DNA reads as TGTGCCAGCAGCGGCAAATTAGCGGGGGGCACCGGGGAGCTGTTTTTT. Translating gives CASSGKLAGGTGELFF.

V gene TRBV3-1 combines with J gene TRBJ2-2; D is uncertain. Germline loops: CDR1 LGHDT, CDR2 YNNKEL (reference sequence). Trimming pared 1 base from V and 7 bases from J, leaving 7 bases between. CDR3 length equals 13 residues. CDR3 protein: CASSQVGYGELFF. DNA of the CDR3: TGTGCCAGCAGCCAAGTTGGCTACGGGGAGCTGTTTTTT.

The V gene is TRBV20-1, the J gene TRBJ2-7; a possible D gene is TRBD2 (6 bases). The CDR3 consists of 15 residues. Trimming pared 1 base from V and 3 bases from J, leaving 16 bases between. CDR1 is DFQATT, CDR2 SNEGSKA, per germline (reference sequence). As DNA, the CDR3 is TGCAGTGCTAGAGTATGGGAGGTTCAGAACTACGAGCAGTACTTC. Its translation: CSARVWEVQNYEQYF.

V usage is TRBV7-3 and J usage is TRBJ2-7; D is unclear. Germline V CDR1 and CDR2: SGHTA, FQGTGA. The CDR3 is 14 amino acids. V was trimmed by 8 bases and J by 0 bases, leaving 14 bases between them. CDR3 in amino acids: CASLWAVRSYEQYF. In nucleotides, the CDR3 is TGTGCCAGCCTCTGGGCGGTTCGCTCCTACGAGCAGTACTTC.

This clonotype turned up a few times. This sequence joins TRBV6-5 and TRBJ2-5; D possibly corresponds to TRBD2 (6 bases). Trimming cost V 2 bases and J 5 bases, with 18 bases left between them. Germline CDR1 reads MNHEY; CDR2 reads SVGAGI. The CDR3 consists of 16 residues. The CDR3 is CASSYAGTESRETQYF. The CDR3 bases are TGTGCCAGCAGTTACGCGGGGACTGAAAGCAGGGAGACCCAGTACTTC.

This clonotype was seen more than once but under ten times. The V gene is TRBV5-1, the J gene TRBJ2-5; TRBD2 is a possible D gene (5 bases). CDR3 size: 13 residues. Germline values: CDR1 SGHRS, CDR2 YFSETQ. The V end was cut by 4 bases, the J end by 5 bases, with 12 bases between. The CDR3 DNA is TGCGCCAGCAGCGCCCGAGGGTTGGAGACCCAGTACTTC. Amino acid sequence: CASSARGLETQYF.

This clonotype was seen a few times. The chain uses TRBV12-3 or TRBV12-4 and TRBJ2-7; maybe TRBD1 (6 bases). CDR3 length equals 14 residues. The V end was cut by 5 bases, the J end by 1 base, with 12 bases between. CDR3 nucleotides: TGTGCCAGCAGTCCCCGACAGGTGTCCTACGAGCAGTACTTC. Protein: CASSPRQVSYEQYF.

This clonotype was counted a few times. The rearrangement links TRBV5-5 to TRBJ1-2, with D tentatively TRBD1 (5 bases). Between the trimmed V and J ends, which lost 3 bases and 7 bases, there was a span of 10 bases. From germline, CDR1 is SGHKS and CDR2 YYEKEE (reference sequence). CDR3 length: 12 amino acids. CDR3 DNA: TGTGCCAGCAGCTGGGGGAAACCTGGCTACACCTTC. Its translation is CASSWGKPGYTF.